Each of the 20 T cell receptor beta chains below was sequenced from the same sample in a study of molecular identifiers for immune sequencing clone quantification. TCRdb used MiXCR to reprocess the PCR reads, holding one entry per CDR3 protein. This table holds approximately 500,000 distinct CDR3 sequences, about 21% found once. Sequencing input: naive CD8+ T cells from blood, with Jurkat cell RNA spiked in. The subset denotes: FACS-sorted CD8+CD4-CCR7+CD45RA+ naive T cells. Receptors were obtained from a human donor in good health. Some libraries in this study had Jurkat cell RNA spiked in.

This clonotype turned up a few times. The chain employs TRBV15 and TRBJ2-7, with 7 bases fitting TRBD2. Germline V gene lookup returns CDR1 LNHNV and CDR2 YYDKDF (reference sequence). V shed 3 bases and J 3 bases; nucleotides not matched to a gene: 8. This CDR3 has 15 residues. The CDR3 DNA is TGTGCCACCAGCAGTCCACTAGCGAAGAACTACGAGCAGTACTTC. Its protein is CATSSPLAKNYEQYF.

On this clonotype itself: A clone one base away is much larger, so this may be a read error. The chain combines TRBV28 with TRBJ1-5; D call uncertain. V was cut by 7 bases and J by 3 bases, with 19 bases left in between. The CDR3 consists of 16 residues. Looked up from germline, CDR1 is MDHEN and CDR2 is SYDVKM. CDR3 in amino acids: CASNPAGNVNNQPQHF. CDR3 nucleotides: TGTGCCAGCAACCCGGCGGGCAACGTTAACAATCAGCCCCAGCATTTT.

At least ten counts were recorded for this clonotype. The chain is built from TRBV27 and TRBJ1-1; tentatively, D is TRBD1 (5 bases). The CDR3 runs to 13 residues. The germline CDR1 and CDR2 sequences are MNHEY and SMNVEV (reference sequence). V lost 5 bases and J lost 7, with 14 bases in between. CDR3 DNA sequence: TGTGCCAGCAGTACGGGACGGGCAATTGAAGCTTTCTTT. Its protein is CASSTGRAIEAFF.

On this clonotype itself: This may stem from a read error, because a much larger clone lies one nucleotide away. The V call is TRBV5-1, the J call TRBJ2-7, with 9 bases that match TRBD1. Germline V gene data show CDR1 as SGHRS and CDR2 as YFSETQ. V dropped 4 bases and J dropped 6; count of bases not matched to a gene: 8. CDR3 length equals 14 residues. CDR3 DNA sequence: TGCGCCAGCAGCGGGACAGGGCTGACCTGCGAGCAGTACTTC. This encodes CASSGTGLTCEQYF. Based on the CDR3 plus reference TRBV5-1 and TRBJ2-7, the full variable domain is KAGVTQTPRYLIKTRGQQVTLSCSPISGHRSVSWYQQTPGQGLQFLFEYFSETQRNKGNFPGRFSGRQFSNSRSEMNVSTLELGDSALYLCASSGTGLTCEQYFGPGTRLTVT.

This clonotype was seen only a few times. The chain uses TRBV5-1 and TRBJ2-3; 8 bases are shared with TRBD2. Unmatched junction bases numbered 13, after V lost 4 bases and J lost 6 bases. Germline lookup yields CDR1 SGHRS and CDR2 YFSETQ. This CDR3 spans 16 amino acids. The CDR3 DNA follows: TGCGCCAGCAGCCCTGGAGACGGCGGGAGGTGGGATACGCAGTATTTT. Encoded protein: CASSPGDGGRWDTQYF.

V and J are TRBV7-9 and TRBJ1-1, with 7 bases matching TRBD1. Germline V gives CDR1 SEHNR, CDR2 FQNEAQ (reference sequence). CDR3 length: 15 amino acids. The junction had 8 bases not matched to a gene; V was cut back by 3 bases and J by 4 bases. The CDR3 bases are TGTGCCAGCAGCTTGATGACAGGGTCACCCACTGAAGCTTTCTTT. This translates into CASSLMTGSPTEAFF.

There are many counts of this clonotype. This sequence joins TRBV29-1 and TRBJ1-1, with 7 bases identical to TRBD1. Germline assignment: CDR1 SQVTM and CDR2 ANQGSEA. V lost 7 bases to trimming and J lost 4 bases; unmatched junction nucleotides: 6. The CDR3 runs to 12 residues. In nucleotides, the CDR3 is TGCAGCGCCCCAGGGGGAGTCACTGAAGCTTTCTTT. Translating gives CSAPGGVTEAFF.

This clonotype was counted many times. The rearrangement links TRBV10-3 to TRBJ2-7; possible D gene TRBD1, 6 bases. Germline V gene data show CDR1 as ENHRY and CDR2 as SYGVKD. The CDR3 runs 12 residues. Trimming removed 6 bases at V and 3 bases at J, with 9 bases between. Here the CDR3 reads CAISLDSYEQYF. In DNA form, the CDR3 reads TGTGCCATCAGCTTGGACAGCTACGAGCAGTACTTC.

Many counts were recorded for this clonotype. The chain employs TRBV29-1 and TRBJ2-7; D is undetermined. Trimming stripped 6 bases from V and 0 bases from J, with 18 bases between. Germline assignment: CDR1 SQVTM and CDR2 ANQGSEA. This CDR3 contains 15 residues. This chain's CDR3 is CSVTAPQSSSYEQYF. The DNA for the CDR3 is TGCAGCGTCACGGCTCCGCAGAGCAGCTCCTACGAGCAGTACTTC.

This clonotype has more than one count but fewer than ten. This chain joins TRBV12-3 or TRBV12-4 and TRBJ1-5, with D possibly being TRBD1 (6 bases). The CDR3 extends over 11 amino acids. Trimming took off 4 bases at V and 12 bases at J, with 10 bases between the two ends. CDR3: CASSSAGDQHF. Written as DNA, the CDR3 is TGTGCCAGCAGTTCCGCAGGGGACCAGCATTTT.

This clonotype was counted only a few times. The chain has TRBV6-2 or TRBV6-3 and TRBJ2-1; D not resolved. CDR3 length equals 11 residues. Germline V CDR1 and CDR2: MNHEY, SVGEGT. Trimming removed 5 bases at V and 10 bases at J, with 9 bases between. CDR3 bases: TGTGCCAGCAGTACGACGCGGGAGCAGTTCTTC. Amino acid sequence: CASSTTREQFF.

The chain carries TRBV5-1 and TRBJ1-5, with D possibly being TRBD1 (5 bases). V was shortened by 6 bases and J by 1 base, with 11 bases between the two germline ends. The CDR3 loop spans 14 amino acids. Per the germline V gene, CDR1 is SGHRS and CDR2 is YFSETQ. The CDR3 sequence is CASTRQSSNQPQHF. CDR3 bases: TGCGCCAGCACTCGACAGTCGAGCAATCAGCCCCAGCATTTT.

The table lists this clonotype with a few counts. This chain joins TRBV20-1 and TRBJ2-5, with D possibly matching TRBD2 (5 bases). The CDR3 contains 15 residues. Germline V gene data show CDR1 as DFQATT and CDR2 as SNEGSKA (reference sequence). V lost 0 bases and J 6 bases, leaving 17 bases between the germline ends. The CDR3: CSAREEATAGKTQYF. The DNA for the CDR3 is TGCAGTGCTAGAGAAGAGGCCACAGCCGGGAAGACCCAGTACTTC.

A remark on this clonotype: One end of the junction varies from germline; a read error may be responsible. This rearrangement joins TRBV4-3 to TRBJ1-5, with D possibly TRBD1 on 6 matching bases. CDR3 size: 17 residues. CDR1 is LGHNA and CDR2 is YSLEER in the germline V gene. CDR3 in amino acids: CTSSQELVGAVNQPQHF. In nucleotides, the CDR3 is TGCACCAGCAGCCAAGAGCTTGTGGGGGCCGTTAATCAGCCCCAGCATTTT.

This clonotype was found a few times. This CDR3 reads CASSQGTSGGIHEQYF. As DNA, the CDR3 is TGCGCCAGCAGCCAAGGGACTAGCGGGGGGATTCACGAGCAGTACTTC. The chain couples TRBV4-1 to TRBJ2-7; 14 bases are a match to TRBD2. CDR1 MGHRA and CDR2 YSYEKL come from the germline V gene. The CDR3 sequence is 16 residues long. After removal of 1 base from V and 5 bases from J, the junction contained 4 bases not matched to a gene.

The chain combines TRBV9 with TRBJ2-1, with TRBD2 matching 8 bases. Trimming removed 0 bases from V and 13 bases from J; junction bases left unmatched: 3. Germline-derived CDR1 and CDR2 are SGDLS and YYNGEE. The CDR3 has 12 residues. The DNA of the CDR3 is TGTGCCAGCAGCGTAGGGGCGGGAGGTCAGTTCTTC. As protein: CASSVGAGGQFF.

This clonotype has just a few counts. V usage is TRBV21-1 and J usage is TRBJ2-7. TRBV21-1 is tagged as a pseudogene. The CDR3 is 15 amino acids. The CDR3 nucleotides are TGTGCCAGCAGCAATCGGACCCTGAGCTCCTACGAGCAGTACTTC. Protein product: CASSNRTLSSYEQYF.

The genes are TRBV7-9 and TRBJ2-1; no reliable D call. Germline loops: CDR1 SEHNR, CDR2 FQNEAQ (reference sequence). This CDR3 comprises 15 residues. V lost 2 bases to trimming and J lost 9 bases, with 17 bases between them. The CDR3: CASSLPEYAHREQFF. The CDR3, as DNA: TGTGCCAGCAGCTTACCTGAATATGCCCACCGTGAGCAGTTCTTC.

This clonotype showed up many times. The V call is TRBV13, the J call TRBJ1-1; D is uncertain. This CDR3 has 14 residues. Germline V CDR1 and CDR2: PRHDT, FYEKMQ (reference sequence). Trimming removed 4 bases from V and 1 base from J, with 10 bases in between. The CDR3 DNA reads as TGTGCCAGCAGCTCCATGTCCTCGAACACTGAAGCTTTCTTT. It encodes CASSSMSSNTEAFF.

This clonotype was detected a few times. The rearrangement joins TRBV5-1 to TRBJ2-3, with TRBD2 as a possible D gene (6 bases). The germline V gene encodes CDR1 SGHRS and CDR2 YFSETQ. The CDR3 spans 16 residues. V gave up 2 bases and J gave up 0 bases, with 13 bases separating them. The CDR3 nucleotides read TGCGCCAGCAGCTTAGGGACTTTTTCTAGCACAGATACGCAGTATTTT. Translation gives CASSLGTFSSTDTQYF.